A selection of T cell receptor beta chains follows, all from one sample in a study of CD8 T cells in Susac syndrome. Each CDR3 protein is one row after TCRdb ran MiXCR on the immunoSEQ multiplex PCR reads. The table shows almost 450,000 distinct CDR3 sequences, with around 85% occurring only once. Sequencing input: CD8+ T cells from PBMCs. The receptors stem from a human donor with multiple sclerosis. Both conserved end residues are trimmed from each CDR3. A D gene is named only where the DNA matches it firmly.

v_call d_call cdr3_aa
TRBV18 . ASSPGHNEQF
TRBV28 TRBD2 ASSPLAGGPDEQF
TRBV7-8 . ASSLRGATPAQETQY
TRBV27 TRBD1 ASSWGTGTEAF
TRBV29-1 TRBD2 SVEEAGLAAYEQY
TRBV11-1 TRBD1 ASSPGTGDFEQF
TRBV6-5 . ASSQRTEYNEQF
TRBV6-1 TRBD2 ASGLAGGQTPNEQF
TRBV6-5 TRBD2 ASSYSPTSGPYEQY
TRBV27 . ASQRHLTYNEQF
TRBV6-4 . ASSDAANTGELF
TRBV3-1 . ASSFTSFEQF
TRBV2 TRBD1 ATGTGISGNTIY
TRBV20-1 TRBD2 SATLAGGTYEQY
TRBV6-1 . ASSEWFSLVGELF
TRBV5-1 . ASSLRGTSYNGQF
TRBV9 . ASSAHPGEGENAEAF
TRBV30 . AWSVGSGYNEQF
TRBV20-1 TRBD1 SARDLDRGGTSYNEQF
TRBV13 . ASSLAVGGRGNSPLH
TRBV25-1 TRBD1 ASRTGGTYEQY
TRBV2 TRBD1 ASIPTGDWAEAF
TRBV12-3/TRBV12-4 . ASSSDEETQY
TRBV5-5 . ASSLEFGRAYEQY
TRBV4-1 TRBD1 ASSQVSGGDYGYT
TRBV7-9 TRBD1 ASTLLQGKGTEAF
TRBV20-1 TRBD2 SASSGGSYEQY
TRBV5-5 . ASSWDVPPLNGYT
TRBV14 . ASRHTGYEKLF
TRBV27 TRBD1 ASSLSTGGLGYT
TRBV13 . ASSLGPPGQPQH
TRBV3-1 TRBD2 ASSPGGDGDIQY
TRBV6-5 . ASSKIRWDTGELF
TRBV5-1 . ASTRGFEGSENTEAF
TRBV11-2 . ASSLAAGSNQPQH
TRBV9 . ASSVGVASPGELF
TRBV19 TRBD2 ASSPGGNGEQF
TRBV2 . ASSEAWGNGYT
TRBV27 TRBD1 ASSLQTGWAEQY
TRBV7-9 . ASSAGGLGTYEQY
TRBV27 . ASSRLSNQPQH
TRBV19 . ATRADEQF
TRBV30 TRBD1 AWSGGTGDQPQH